The 13 T cell receptor beta chains below come from one sample, sequenced in a study of T cell repertoires in cytomegalovirus infection. TCRdb independently ran MiXCR on the reads; one entry per CDR3 protein. The repertoire includes around 550,000 distinct CDR3 sequences, about 26% of them detected once, and about 13% sits in the top ten. The specimen sequenced was PBMCs. These TCRs come from a human donor in good health (CMV status not recorded). Some clones in this sample may be carry-over from other donors' samples.

Many counts were recorded for this clonotype. Here the CDR3 reads CASSLRPTGGYEQYF. The CDR3 DNA reads as TGTGCCAGCAGCTTAAGGCCTACGGGAGGTTATGAGCAGTACTTC. The chain has TRBV7-2 and TRBJ2-7; TRBD2 aligns across 7 bases. This CDR3 has 15 residues. Germline V gene lookup returns CDR1 SGHTA and CDR2 FQGNSA. V lost 2 bases, J lost 7 bases, and 11 bases stayed unmatched. The whole variable domain, remainder taken from reference TRBV7-2 and TRBJ2-7, is GAGVSQSPSNKVTEKGKDVELRCDPISGHTALYWYRQSLGQGLEFLIYFQGNSAPDKSGLPSDRFSAERTGGSVSTLTIQRTQQEDSAVYLCASSLRPTGGYEQYFGPGTRLTVT.

V is TRBV12-5 and J is TRBJ2-5; perhaps TRBD2 as D (5 bases). Between the trimmed V and J ends, which lost 7 bases and 7 bases, there was a span of 10 bases. Per germline, CDR1 LGHNT and CDR2 FRNRAP. This CDR3 has 11 residues. The CDR3 sequence: CASALRGTQYF. In DNA, the CDR3 is TGTGCTAGTGCCCTACGGGGGACCCAGTACTTC. The variable domain in full, with the rest retrieved from reference TRBV12-5 and TRBJ2-5, is DARVTQTPRHKVTEMGQEVTMRCQPILGHNTVFWYRQTMMQGLELLAYFRNRAPLDDSGMPKDRFSAEMPDATLATLKIQPSEPRDSAVYFCASALRGTQYFGPGTRLLVL.

This clonotype was picked up one time. The chain combines TRBV28 with TRBJ2-5; no firm D call. The CDR3 is made up of 15 amino acids. Per the germline V gene, CDR1 is MDHEN and CDR2 is SYDVKM. V lost 4 bases and J lost 0, with 12 bases in between. CDR3 nucleotide sequence: TGTGCCAGCAGTTCCTCCGGACCGTACCAAGAGACCCAGTACTTC. It is translated as CASSSSGPYQETQYF.

This clonotype was detected ten times or more. The rearrangement uses TRBV28 and TRBJ1-5; a weak D match, TRBD1 (5 bases). V shed 3 bases and J shed 0 bases, with 9 bases lying between them. Germline V gene data show CDR1 as MDHEN and CDR2 as SYDVKM. CDR3 length: 15 amino acids. The CDR3 region is CASSFRGYSNQPQHF. The CDR3, as DNA: TGTGCCAGCAGTTTTAGGGGATATAGCAATCAGCCCCAGCATTTT.

This clonotype has ten or more counts. The chain recombines TRBV12-3 or TRBV12-4 with TRBJ2-3; D is unresolved. Deletions cut 4 bases from V and 2 bases from J, with 7 bases between. The CDR3 spans 13 residues. The CDR3 DNA reads TGTGCCAGCAGTTCCCACCCCACAGATACGCAGTATTTT. Its protein is CASSSHPTDTQYF.

The J gene is TRBJ1-5, the V gene TRBV12-3 or TRBV12-4; D is unclear. This CDR3 contains 13 residues. Deletions cut 6 bases from V and 4 bases from J, with 10 bases between. The CDR3 protein is CASRGIENQPQHF. CDR3 sequence (DNA): TGTGCCAGCAGGGGAATTGAAAATCAGCCCCAGCATTTT.

The chain combines TRBV4-3 with TRBJ2-3; weak D call: TRBD1 (5 bases). Trimming pared 2 bases from V and 4 bases from J, leaving 10 bases between. The V gene's germline CDR1 is LGHNA and CDR2 YSLEER. The CDR3 covers 14 residues. In DNA form, the CDR3 reads TGCGCCAGCAGCCAAACACAGGCCCCAGATACGCAGTATTTT. This codes for CASSQTQAPDTQYF.

The chain has TRBV10-2 and TRBJ2-5, with D unresolved. CDR1 is WSHSY and CDR2 is SAAADI in the germline V gene. V lost 1 base, J lost 3 bases, and 15 bases lay in between. The CDR3 runs to 16 residues. The CDR3 bases are TGCGCCAGCAGTGAGTTATTTCGGAGAGGCGAAGAGACCCAGTACTTC. This gives the protein CASSELFRRGEETQYF.

This chain uses TRBV19 with TRBJ2-4, with D perhaps matching TRBD2 (6 bases). V was trimmed by 4 bases and J by 0 bases, leaving 13 bases between them. This CDR3 has 16 amino acids. CDR1 and CDR2 from the germline V gene are LNHDA and SQIVND (reference sequence). The CDR3 region is CASSSRRELAKNIQYF. For the CDR3, the DNA is TGTGCCAGTAGTAGTCGACGGGAGCTAGCCAAAAACATTCAGTACTTC.

The chain is built from TRBV5-4 and TRBJ1-2, with no clear D. V was pared by 2 bases and J by 4 bases, with 24 bases between. This CDR3 spans 18 amino acids. CDR1 and CDR2 (germline): SGHNT, YYREEE (reference sequence). DNA for the CDR3: TGTGCCAGCAGCTTATTCGGGAGGGCGCAAGATCCTCTCTATGGCTACACCTTC. It encodes CASSLFGRAQDPLYGYTF.

This clonotype showed up just a few times. The chain joins TRBV28 to TRBJ1-6; weak D call: TRBD1 (5 bases). The ends were cut back, 9 bases at V and 9 bases at J, with 15 bases in the middle. Germline assignment: CDR1 MDHEN and CDR2 SYDVKM. The CDR3 has 13 residues. In DNA form, the CDR3 reads TGTGCCAGTAACGGCGGGACTAGTTCACCCCTCCACTTT. Protein product: CASNGGTSSPLHF.

This chain links TRBV28 with TRBJ1-5; D is ambiguous. This CDR3 has 15 residues. V was cut by 6 bases and J by 0 bases, with 12 bases left in between. The germline CDR1 and CDR2 sequences are MDHEN and SYDVKM. The DNA of the CDR3 is TGTGCCAGCAGGCCGGACGGATATAGCAATCAGCCCCAGCATTTT. Translating it yields CASRPDGYSNQPQHF.

The sample holds a few counts of this clonotype. The chain uses TRBV15 and TRBJ2-7; 7 nucleotides align to TRBD2. CDR1 and CDR2 (germline): LNHNV, YYDKDF (reference sequence). The CDR3 length is 16 residues. V was clipped by 5 bases and J by 2 bases; unmatched bases: 12. This CDR3 reads CATSPRVRLAAYEQYV. The CDR3 DNA is TGTGCCACCAGCCCGCGGGTCCGGCTAGCGGCCTACGAGCAGTACGTC.